This T cell receptor (beta chain) was profiled in a study of regulatory T cells in long-lasting Graves disease. Germline CDR1 SGHNT, CDR2 YYREEE (reference sequence). This CDR3 is 13 amino acids long. Trimming pared 4 bases from V and 4 bases from J, leaving 11 bases between. According to the study, TCR beta libraries were built with iRepertoire HTBI primers and CDR3-region Arm-PCR. Using its own MiXCR run on the multiplex PCR reads, TCRdb lists one record per CDR3 protein. The sample has 450,000 to 650,000 distinct CDR3 sequences; 15% to 20% are singletons. This clonotype showed up many times. Sample time point: newly diagnosed GD, antithyroid drugs for less than 3 months. RNA isolated from PBMCs was used to make the TCR library. Patients with Graves' disease were diagnosed by American Thyroid Association guidelines. The sample also formed part of further work on T cells in Graves' hyperthyroidism and ophthalmopathy. Turning to that study: Used for diagnoses were clinical symptoms, serum thyroxine and TRAb, thyroid ultrasound and orbital computed tomography. Blood held most thyroid clonotypes expanded above 0.001 frequency.

The chain joins TRBV5-4 to TRBJ1-1, with D maybe TRBD1 (5 bases). The input for sequencing was peripheral blood mononuclear cells (PBMCs), taken at new diagnosis, from a patient treated with antithyroid drugs. The sequence was collected from a woman aged 40 to 65 with Graves disease. Here the CDR3 reads CASSPQGPTEAFF. For the CDR3, the DNA is TGTGCCAGCAGCCCTCAGGGACCCACTGAAGCTTTCTTT.